These T cell receptor beta chains were read from a single sample in a study of PD-1 blockade in classical Hodgkin lymphoma. Data came from immunoSEQ multiplex PCR; TCRdb stores just in-frame clones and leaves some out. The table lists tens of thousands of clones, 60% to 85% of them singletons. This specimen consisted of peripheral blood mononuclear cells (PBMCs), obtained before the second cycle of nivolumab. These receptors all come from a human donor with classical Hodgkin lymphoma. Each CDR3 is given with its conserved first and last residue. The listing skips clone size in some rows; elsewhere it reads once, few, many or a size class.

j_gene,v_gene,abundance,CDR3aa
TRBJ2-7,TRBV27,-,CASIGTSDPYEQYF
TRBJ2-7,TRBV18,-,CASSRGRGEQYF
TRBJ1-3,TRBV7-9,-,CASSFWTGDSGGAGNTIYF
TRBJ2-5,TRBV5-1,once,CASNPGQVQETQYF
TRBJ2-7,TRBV5-4,-,CASSAGLAAYEQYF
TRBJ2-7,TRBV5-4,-,CASSLSGGRPNEQYF
TRBJ2-3,TRBV29-1,-,CSVELSDTQYF
TRBJ1-2,TRBV7-6,-,CASSPRGRKNYGYTF
TRBJ1-1,TRBV12-5,-,CASGPDRAGAFF
TRBJ2-5,TRBV30,once,CAWSGGETQYF
TRBJ2-3,TRBV7-6,-,CASSLESGGNTDTQYF
TRBJ2-2,TRBV7-9,many,CASSWAVNTGELFF
TRBJ2-3,TRBV5-1,-,CASHPSGRGTDTQYF
TRBJ1-5,TRBV18,-,CASSPAGNQPQHF